This TCR beta chain derives from a study of cytotoxic CD8 clonotypes in ibrutinib-treated CLL. A remark on this clone: The target antigen is unknown.

Regarding the study as a whole: Clonality correlated strongly with circulating CD8+ T cells and exceeded age-matched healthy donors at baseline.

The length of the CDR3 is 15 residues. Germline lookup yields CDR1 LNHDA and CDR2 SQIVND (reference sequence). V shed 4 bases and J shed 0 bases, with 10 bases lying between them. The method was immunoSEQ multiplex PCR; TCRdb's version includes in-frame clones alone and lacks a portion of them. Of approximately 130,000 clones listed, around 84% were seen once; the top ten hold roughly 3.5%. The sample consisted of PBMCs, taken after 24 months of ibrutinib treatment. This sequence joins TRBV19 and TRBJ1-5, with D unclear. This clonotype originated in a human donor with chronic lymphocytic leukemia. CDR3 DNA sequence: TGTGCCAGTAGTACAACAGTTTCTAGCAATCAGCCCCAGCATTTT. This sequence encodes CASSTTVSSNQPQHF.